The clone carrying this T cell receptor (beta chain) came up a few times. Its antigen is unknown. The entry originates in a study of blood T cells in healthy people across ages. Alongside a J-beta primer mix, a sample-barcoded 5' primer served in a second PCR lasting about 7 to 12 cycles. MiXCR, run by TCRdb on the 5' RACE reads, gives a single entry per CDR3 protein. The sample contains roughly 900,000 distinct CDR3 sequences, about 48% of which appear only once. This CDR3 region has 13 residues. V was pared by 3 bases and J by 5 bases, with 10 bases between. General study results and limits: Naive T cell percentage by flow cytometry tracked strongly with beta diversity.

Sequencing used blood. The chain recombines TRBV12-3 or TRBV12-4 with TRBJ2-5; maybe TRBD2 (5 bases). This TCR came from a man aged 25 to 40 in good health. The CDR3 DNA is TGTGCCAGCAGTTTCATGGCGGGCGAGACCCAGTACTTC. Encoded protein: CASSFMAGETQYF.